This T cell receptor beta chain was found in a study of T cells in Graves' hyperthyroidism and ophthalmopathy. This clonotype was recorded at least ten times. Antigen unknown. Germline-derived CDR1 and CDR2 are SGHAT and FQNNGV. This CDR3 is 15 amino acids long. V shed 1 base, J shed 5 bases, and the junction held 8 bases outside the gene matches. The TCR beta CDR3 regions underwent amplification using RNA transcripts as the source. HTBI primers were employed in a first-round RT-PCR of the TCR CDR3. TCRdb redid the calling of the multiplex PCR reads with MiXCR, one entry per CDR3 protein. There are about 600,000 distinct CDR3 sequences in the sample; roughly 15% occur only once, and 9.5% to 15% lies in the top ten. Lactation, pregnancy, other autoimmune disease or uncontrolled infection led to exclusion of patients. Diagnoses were made from clinical symptoms, serum measures (thyroxine and TRAb), thyroid ultrasound and orbital computed tomography.

Whole-study results and caveats: In blood, most of the thyroid clonotypes expanded above 0.001 were also present. Separation of ophthalmopathy from stable hyperthyroidism was achieved by a 13 V-J model.

V and J are TRBV11-2 and TRBJ2-7; TRBD1 aligns across 7 bases. Sequencing used blood. The origin of this receptor is a woman in her forties or fifties with Graves' ophthalmopathy. CDR3 protein: CASSLADRALDEQYF. The CDR3 bases are TGTGCCAGCAGCTTAGCCGACAGGGCCCTCGACGAGCAGTACTTC.